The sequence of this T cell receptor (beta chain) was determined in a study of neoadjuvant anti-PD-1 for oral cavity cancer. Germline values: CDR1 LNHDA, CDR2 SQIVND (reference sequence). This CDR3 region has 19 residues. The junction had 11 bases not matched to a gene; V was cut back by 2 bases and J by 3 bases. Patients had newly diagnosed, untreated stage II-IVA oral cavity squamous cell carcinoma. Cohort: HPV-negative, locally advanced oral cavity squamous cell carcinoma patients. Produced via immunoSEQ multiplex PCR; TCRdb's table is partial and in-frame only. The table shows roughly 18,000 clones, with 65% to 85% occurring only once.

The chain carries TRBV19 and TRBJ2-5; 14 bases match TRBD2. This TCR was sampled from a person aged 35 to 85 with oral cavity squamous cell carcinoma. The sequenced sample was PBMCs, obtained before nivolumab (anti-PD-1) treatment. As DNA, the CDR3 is TGTGCCAGTAGTATATCCGGGACTAGCGGGAGAACGGGCAAAGAGACCCAGTACTTC. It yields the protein CASSISGTSGRTGKETQYF.